The clone carrying this T cell receptor (beta chain) was recorded a few times. Its antigen is as yet unknown. This CDR3 is 11 amino acids long. The V end was cut by 6 bases, the J end by 9 bases, with 9 bases between. For TCR beta, libraries came from iRepertoire HTBI primers and Arm-PCR of CDR3 regions. Using its own MiXCR run on the multiplex PCR reads, TCRdb lists one record per CDR3 protein. The sample includes 400,000 to 450,000 distinct CDR3 sequences, about a sixth seen only once; the top ten take roughly 10%. These data are taken from a study of regulatory T cells in long-lasting Graves disease. Study-level results: Persistent cases favored TRBV28, TRBJ1-2 and TRBJ2-5. Persistent patients shared more public clonotypes (roughly 2,800) than new patients (approximately 970).

Stated time point: newly diagnosed GD, antithyroid drugs for less than 3 months. From RNA extracted from PBMCs, the TCR library was made. The same specimen was also included in a second study, on T cells in Graves' hyperthyroidism and ophthalmopathy. That publication notes: Expanded thyroid clonotypes (above 0.001) were mostly also found in blood.

This sequence originates from a woman between 25 and 40 years old with Graves disease. The sample consisted of peripheral blood mononuclear cells (PBMCs), taken at new diagnosis, from a patient treated with antithyroid drugs. The chain joins TRBV12-3 or TRBV12-4 to TRBJ2-1; D is undetermined. CDR3 residues: CASSRKTEQFF. In DNA form, the CDR3 reads TGTGCCAGCAGCCGTAAGACTGAGCAGTTCTTC.